This is a list of T cell receptor beta chains from one sample in a study of control samples from healthy donors and cancer patients. Data came from immunoSEQ multiplex PCR; TCRdb stores just in-frame clones and leaves some out. The sample holds some 120,000 clones; approximately 92% are singletons and the top ten take 0.58%. Source material: PBMCs. The receptors derive from an elderly man with head and neck cancer. The CDR3 runs from the conserved cysteine through the conserved F or W. Size tells how often a clone was seen (once, few, many) or the class of an expanded clone, and some rows leave it out.

CASSTRGRGYSPLHF,-,TRBV25-1,TRBJ1-6
CASNPSGGRNYGYTF,-,TRBV6-5,TRBJ1-2
CASSPGTTNEKLFF,-,TRBV7-9,TRBJ1-4
CASSPLLGASETQYF,-,TRBV27,TRBJ2-5
CASTSGYRGGNTEAFF,-,TRBV27,TRBJ1-1
CSVVRDRVEDTQYF,-,TRBV29-1,TRBJ2-3
CASSWTGETQYF,once,TRBV12-3/TRBV12-4,TRBJ2-5
CASSLGITNEQYF,-,TRBV3-1/TRBV3-2,TRBJ2-7
CASSPPTASGRRQETQYF,-,TRBV18,TRBJ2-5
CATSDRDRHHTIYF,-,TRBV24-1,TRBJ1-3
CAWRTEPYEQYF,-,TRBV30,TRBJ2-7
CASSSKRGQPQHF,-,TRBV7-8,TRBJ1-5
CASSGLRDTGELFF,-,TRBV18,TRBJ2-2
CASSPKTPSGSIDTQYF,-,TRBV6-6,TRBJ2-3
CASSEGNQRGYTF,-,TRBV2,TRBJ1-2
CATSRVGDHQPQHF,few,TRBV15,TRBJ1-5
CASSENPGDNEQYF,-,TRBV10-1,TRBJ2-7
CASSILADTGELFF,-,TRBV5-1,TRBJ2-2
CASAGRGTGELFF,once,TRBV2,TRBJ2-2
CASSIDSGSYEQYF,-,TRBV19,TRBJ2-7
CASSQYGATQYF,-,TRBV3-1/TRBV3-2,TRBJ2-3
CASSVGSGGFSEQYF,-,TRBV9,TRBJ2-7
CATSDSTTGLGEQFF,-,TRBV24-1,TRBJ2-1
CASSQMGGGERTEAFF,-,TRBV4-2,TRBJ1-1
CASSFSPDRGGNSPLHF,-,TRBV5-4,TRBJ1-6
CAWSAKQGINTEAFF,-,TRBV30,TRBJ1-1
CASSRNQPQHF,-,TRBV28,TRBJ1-5
CATRRRGSGNTIYF,-,TRBV15,TRBJ1-3
CASSSGTSGEETQYF,-,TRBV7-6,TRBJ2-5
CASSRLRNPNTEAFF,-,TRBV14,TRBJ1-1
CASSPERRSSNQPQHF,-,TRBV18,TRBJ1-5
CASSGGITLEAFF,-,TRBV28,TRBJ1-1
CASSESRTGNTEAFF,-,TRBV2,TRBJ1-1
CASSLLGTDTQYF,-,TRBV28,TRBJ2-3
CASSYSGGAPRSTQYF,-,TRBV6-5,TRBJ2-3
CASSQSLAANTGELFF,once,TRBV4-3,TRBJ2-2
CSVGRANEKLFF,-,TRBV29-1,TRBJ1-4